This TCR beta chain was sequenced during a study of shared clonotypes between healthy human individuals. The CDR3 contains 14 residues. In germline, CDR1 is MNHEY, CDR2 SVGAGI. V lost 5 bases, J lost 0 bases, and 4 bases stayed unmatched. Data came from immunoSEQ multiplex PCR; TCRdb stores just in-frame clones and leaves some out. The sample shows 1,400,000 or so clones, 98% of them seen only once. The receptor's source is a man aged 30-40 years in good health. The chain couples TRBV6-5 to TRBJ2-7; 7 nucleotides line up with TRBD1. Material for sequencing was naive CD4+ T cells sorted from blood. The subset here: CD45RA+ positively selected. CDR3: CASSMTGSSYEQYF. In DNA, the CDR3 is TGTGCCAGCAGTATGACAGGGAGCTCCTACGAGCAGTACTTC.